The 25 T cell receptor beta chains given below trace back to one sample, sequenced in a study of T cell clonotyping in hematopoietic cell transplantation. The data were produced by immunoSEQ multiplex PCR, yet TCRdb's version contains in-frame clones alone and is incomplete. Of several thousand clones listed, around 97% are singletons. The sequenced sample was peripheral blood mononuclear cells, obtained 100 days after allogeneic stem cell transplant. The receptors shown here come from a male patient aged 55 to 69 who had an allogeneic stem cell transplant from a related donor, so the T cells may come from the graft donor. Some clones in this sample may be carry-over from other donors' samples.

Here the CDR3 DNA reads TGTGCCAGCGCGCCGGGACAGGGGGCAACCGGGGAGCTGTTTTTT. Translating gives CASAPGQGATGELFF. J is TRBJ2-2 and V is TRBV5-4; 12 bases match TRBD1. V shed 7 bases and J 5 bases; nucleotides not matched to a gene: 6. Looked up from germline, CDR1 is SGHNT and CDR2 is YYREEE (reference sequence). The CDR3 covers 15 residues.

This chain uses TRBV7-9 with TRBJ2-2, with D uncertain. V lost 2 bases and J lost 4, with 14 bases in between. The germline V gene encodes CDR1 SEHNR and CDR2 FQNEAQ (reference sequence). The CDR3 covers 16 residues. Here the CDR3 reads CASSLRANRGTGELFF. CDR3 DNA: TGTGCCAGCAGCTTACGGGCTAATCGTGGCACCGGGGAGCTGTTTTTT.

The V call is TRBV11-2, the J call TRBJ1-2, with TRBD1 matching 9 bases. The J segment lost 7 bases and the V segment lost 5 bases, leaving 5 bases of the junction unmatched. Germline assignment: CDR1 SGHAT and CDR2 FQNNGV. This CDR3 spans 13 amino acids. CDR3 amino acids: CASSPGTGFGYTF. The CDR3 DNA sequence: TGTGCCAGCAGCCCCGGGACAGGGTTTGGCTACACCTTC.

The chain couples TRBV29-1 to TRBJ2-7; D is unresolved. V was cut by 3 bases and J by 2 bases, with 14 bases left in between. Germline lookup yields CDR1 SQVTM and CDR2 ANQGSEA. CDR3 size: 14 residues. CDR3 residues: CSVEAAYGTYEQYF. The CDR3 DNA is TGCAGCGTTGAGGCCGCTTACGGAACCTACGAGCAGTACTTC.

V is TRBV4-1 and J is TRBJ1-1; TRBD1 agrees at 10 bases. The CDR3 is 16 residues long. In germline, CDR1 is MGHRA, CDR2 YSYEKL. The V gene end was trimmed by 4 bases and the J gene end by 0 bases; junction bases not matched to a gene: 5. The CDR3 spells CASSRGTGAMNTEAFF. The CDR3 DNA reads as TGCGCCAGCAGCCGAGGGACAGGGGCGATGAACACTGAAGCTTTCTTT.

The chain has TRBV21-1 and TRBJ2-7. TRBV21-1 is noted as a pseudogene. The CDR3 contains 16 residues. The CDR3 region is CASSKVPAKGTYEQYF. Written as DNA, the CDR3 is TGTGCCAGCAGCAAAGTGCCGGCTAAGGGCACCTACGAGCAGTACTTC.

The CDR3 nucleotides read TGTGCCAGTAGTTCGCCCGGCGGGCAAGGCGGACAGCCCCAGCATTTT. Protein product: CASSSPGGQGGQPQHF. The V gene is TRBV19, the J gene TRBJ1-5, with no clear D. This CDR3 is 16 amino acids long. V gave up 5 bases and J gave up 7 bases, with 21 bases separating them. The germline CDR1 and CDR2 sequences are LNHDA and SQIVND (reference sequence).

The chain employs TRBV28 and TRBJ1-2; 8 nucleotides match TRBD1. V lost 6 bases and J lost 2; bases outside the gene matches: 8. Germline-derived CDR1 and CDR2 are MDHEN and SYDVKM. The CDR3 is 15 amino acids. In DNA form, the CDR3 reads TGTGCCAGCAGCCCAACAGGGGGTAGAAACTATGGCTACACCTTC. Protein: CASSPTGGRNYGYTF.

The DNA for the CDR3 is TGTGCCAGCAGCTTCAGCCGACACAACCTTGGGGGTGGCTACACCTTC. This codes for CASSFSRHNLGGGYTF. The chain employs TRBV7-6 and TRBJ1-2, with D possibly matching TRBD1 (5 bases). V was pared by 3 bases and J by 7 bases, with 21 bases between. The length of the CDR3 is 16 residues. Germline assignment: CDR1 SGHVS and CDR2 FNYEAQ. The full variable domain, in which reference TRBV7-6 and TRBJ1-2 provide the parts outside the CDR3, is GAGVSQSPRYKVTKRGQDVALRCDPISGHVSLYWYRQALGQGPEFLTYFNYEAQQDKSGLPNDRFSAERPEGSISTLTIQRTEQRDSAMYRCASSFSRHNLGGGYTFGSGTRLTVV.

This clone appeared a single time. The V call is TRBV2, the J call TRBJ1-2; no reliable D call. This CDR3 region has 13 residues. The V end lost 9 bases, the J end lost 2 bases, and 13 bases lay between the germline ends. Per the germline V gene, CDR1 is SNHLY and CDR2 is FYNNEI. CDR3 sequence: CASQSDGNYGYTF. The CDR3 DNA reads as TGTGCCAGTCAGTCGGACGGGAACTATGGCTACACCTTC.

This chain connects TRBV7-2 to TRBJ2-2, with D possibly TRBD1 on 5 matching bases. This CDR3 comprises 16 residues. Germline V gene lookup returns CDR1 SGHTA and CDR2 FQGNSA. The V end lost 3 bases, the J end lost 0 bases, and 11 bases lay between the germline ends. The CDR3 region is CASSFQQVPNTGELFF. Here the CDR3 DNA reads TGTGCCAGCAGCTTCCAACAGGTCCCGAACACCGGGGAGCTGTTTTTT.

For the CDR3, the DNA is TGTGCCAGCAGCCGGGGACAGACGAACTATGGCTACACCTTC. Residues: CASSRGQTNYGYTF. V and J are TRBV5-4 and TRBJ1-2; 7 positions match TRBD1. Germline values: CDR1 SGHNT, CDR2 YYREEE (reference sequence). The CDR3 is 14 amino acids. Losses at the gene ends were 4 bases for V and 2 bases for J; bases not matched to a gene: 5.

This clone was detected only once. One junction end does not reproduce the germline sequence, and a read error may be involved. The chain employs TRBV20-1 and TRBJ1-1; D remains ambiguous. The germline V gene encodes CDR1 DFQATT and CDR2 SNEGSKA (reference sequence). This CDR3 comprises 8 residues. As DNA, the CDR3 is TGCAGTGCTAGAGATCACCCTTTT. Protein: CSARDHPF.

This chain connects TRBV7-3 to TRBJ2-3; 11 nucleotides line up with TRBD1. The CDR3 totals 16 residues. CDR1 is SGHTA, CDR2 FQGTGA, per germline. The ends lost 5 bases at V and 4 bases at J; junction bases unmatched: 8. This CDR3 is CASSALGTGGADTQYF. The CDR3 coding sequence is TGTGCCAGCAGCGCTCTCGGGACAGGGGGTGCAGATACGCAGTATTTT.

As concerns this clone: The junction and the germline gene differ at one end; a read error may be behind it. The chain joins TRBV28 to TRBJ2-2; 8 positions match TRBD2. Germline CDR1 reads MDHEN; CDR2 reads SYDVKM. The CDR3 is 22 amino acids. Here the CDR3 reads CASSMGFIWNEAGVGNSGELFF. DNA for the CDR3: TGTGCCAGCAGTATGGGATTTATATGGAATGAAGCGGGGGTGGGGAACAGCGGGGAGCTGTTTTTT.

The rearrangement links TRBV4-3 to TRBJ2-7; 10 nucleotides agree with TRBD2. The CDR3 loop spans 16 amino acids. Looked up from germline, CDR1 is LGHNA and CDR2 is YSLEER. Losses at the gene ends were 0 bases for V and 12 bases for J; bases not matched to a gene: 14. The CDR3 sequence is CASSQDLAGNSGGPYF. The DNA of the CDR3 is TGCGCCAGCAGCCAAGATCTAGCGGGGAATAGCGGGGGGCCGTACTTC.

This clone appeared a single time. The gene calls are TRBV13 and TRBJ2-2; D is unresolved. Trimming cost V 0 bases and J 4 bases, with 12 bases left between them. CDR1 and CDR2 from the germline V gene are PRHDT and FYEKMQ (reference sequence). The length of the CDR3 is 16 residues. The chain's CDR3 is CASSLGQARRTGELFF. CDR3 in DNA: TGTGCCAGCAGCTTAGGCCAGGCCCGTCGCACCGGGGAGCTGTTTTTT.

The rearrangement uses TRBV7-8 and TRBJ1-2; D gene unclear. The germline CDR1 and CDR2 sequences are SGHVS and FQNEAQ. The CDR3 extends over 16 amino acids. V shed 5 bases and J shed 0 bases, with 16 bases lying between them. The CDR3: CASSARSHAANYGYTF. In DNA, the CDR3 is TGTGCCAGCAGCGCGCGGTCACATGCAGCTAACTATGGCTACACCTTC. The full variable domain, its missing parts supplied by reference TRBV7-8 and TRBJ1-2, is GAGVSQSPRYKVAKRGQDVALRCDPISGHVSLFWYQQALGQGPEFLTYFQNEAQLDKSGLPSDRFFAERPEGSVSTLKIQRTQQEDSAVYLCASSARSHAANYGYTFGSGTRLTVV.

Only one count was recorded for this clone. This chain links TRBV5-1 with TRBJ2-7, with D perhaps assigned TRBD1 or TRBD2 (5 bases each). Per the germline V gene, CDR1 is SGHRS and CDR2 is YFSETQ. The CDR3 has 13 amino acids. Trimming cost V 0 bases and J 5 bases, with 9 bases left between them. The chain's CDR3 is CASSLVGVDEQYF. CDR3 coding DNA: TGCGCCAGCAGCTTGGTGGGGGTCGACGAGCAGTACTTC.

The chain links TRBV19 to TRBJ1-1; D perhaps matches TRBD1 (6 bases). The CDR3 is 14 amino acids. Per the germline V gene, CDR1 is LNHDA and CDR2 is SQIVND (reference sequence). V shed 5 bases and J shed 4 bases, with 14 bases lying between them. The CDR3 here is CASSGGAGVTEAFF. Here the CDR3 DNA reads TGTGCCAGTAGTGGGGGGGCAGGGGTCACTGAAGCTTTCTTT.

The V call is TRBV9, the J call TRBJ2-2, with 12 bases fitting TRBD1. The CDR3 has 19 amino acids. Unmatched junction bases numbered 16, after V lost 4 bases and J lost 6 bases. Per germline, CDR1 SGDLS and CDR2 YYNGEE. Here the CDR3 reads CASSPQRAKGQGASGELFF. The CDR3 region has the DNA TGTGCCAGCAGCCCTCAGAGGGCAAAGGGACAGGGGGCGTCCGGGGAGCTGTTTTTT.

The CDR3 reads CASSLTGELFF. CDR3 in DNA: TGTGCCAGCAGCTTGACCGGGGAGCTGTTTTTT. The rearrangement links TRBV11-3 to TRBJ2-2, with D uncertain. This CDR3 has 11 amino acids. Trimming removed 3 bases from V and 5 bases from J, with 1 base in between. The germline CDR1 and CDR2 sequences are SGHNT and YENEEA.

This clone occurred once. V gene TRBV28 combines with J gene TRBJ1-4; no definite D call. Germline loops: CDR1 MDHEN, CDR2 SYDVKM. The CDR3 covers 14 residues. V dropped 10 bases and J dropped 2 bases, with 14 bases sitting between them. CDR3 loop: CAISMDVTNEKLFF. CDR3 DNA sequence: TGTGCCATCTCCATGGACGTCACTAATGAAAAACTGTTTTTT.

V usage is TRBV6-1 and J usage is TRBJ2-5; TRBD1 might be the D (5 bases). The end of the DNA aligns better with TRBJ2-7, so the J call may be wrong. The CDR3 loop spans 13 amino acids. Germline lookup yields CDR1 MNHNS and CDR2 SASEGT. The CDR3 DNA is TGTGCCAGCAGTGGACAGACCTCCTACGAGCAGTACTTC. Residues: CASSGQTSYEQYF.

The CDR3 DNA reads as TGTGCCAGCAGCTTATCGGGGGACAACAACTATGGCTACACCTTC. It translates to CASSLSGDNNYGYTF. The rearrangement uses TRBV11-2 and TRBJ1-2; the D gene is possibly TRBD1 (6 bases). The CDR3 covers 15 residues. Per the germline V gene, CDR1 is SGHAT and CDR2 is FQNNGV. V was shortened by 2 bases and J by 2 bases, with 12 bases between the two germline ends. The entire variable domain, with the rest obtained from reference TRBV11-2 and TRBJ1-2, is as follows: EAGVAQSPRYKIIEKRQSVAFWCNPISGHATLYWYQQILGQGPKLLIQFQNNGVVDDSQLPKDRFSAERLKGVDSTLKIQPAKLEDSAVYLCASSLSGDNNYGYTFGSGTRLTVV.